The clone carrying this T cell receptor beta chain was seen a handful of times. Its antigen is not known. This entry comes from a study of regulatory T cells in long-lasting Graves disease. Sequencing libraries for TCR beta were prepared with iRepertoire HTBI primers and Arm-PCR of CDR3 regions. TCRdb itself ran the multiplex PCR reads through MiXCR, one entry per CDR3 protein. The repertoire holds over 400,000 distinct CDR3 sequences, with 12% to 15% as singletons. Whole-study results and caveats: Whereas 900 to 1,000 public clonotypes were shared by new patients, persistent patients shared more, at roughly 3,000. Newly diagnosed Graves' patients exceeded persistent ones in TCR diversity.

The CDR3 contains 19 residues. V dropped 1 base and J dropped 3; count of bases not matched to a gene: 14. Germline-derived CDR1 and CDR2 are MGHRA and YSYEKL. The time point here: newly diagnosed GD, antithyroid drugs for less than 3 months. Preparation of the TCR library used RNA extracted from PBMCs. A blood draw put nine milliliters of peripheral blood into EDTA tubes. These data also featured in a second study, about T cells in Graves' hyperthyroidism and ophthalmopathy. That publication notes: An initial round of RT-PCR targeting the TCR CDR3 relied on the HTBI primer set.

The chain carries TRBV4-1 and TRBJ2-3; 9 nucleotides agree with TRBD1. Material: peripheral blood mononuclear cells (PBMCs), obtained at new diagnosis, from a patient treated with antithyroid drugs. This TCR derives from a woman in her 50s with Graves disease. CDR3: CASSQVGVSGQGKTDTQYF. CDR3 sequence (DNA): TGCGCCAGCAGCCAAGTGGGAGTCTCAGGACAGGGGAAGACAGATACGCAGTATTTT.